These 27 T cell receptor beta chains came from one sample sequenced in a study of T-cell memory formation after mild COVID-19. TCRdb fed the 5' RACE reads into MiXCR, producing one record per CDR3 protein. This table holds 360,000 or so distinct CDR3 sequences, 25% to 30% found once. The source material was PBMCs or a T cell subset sorted from them (not recorded which). These receptors originate from an adult woman who had mild COVID-19 (a few samples of this study predate the infection). Cell type and time point are not known.

This clonotype has at least ten counts. This chain links TRBV11-2 with TRBJ2-2; 7 bases are a match to TRBD1. Trimming cost V 0 bases and J 7 bases; bases outside gene matches: 5. The CDR3 is 15 residues long. Germline V gene lookup returns CDR1 SGHAT and CDR2 FQNNGV. The CDR3 sequence is CASSLETGLNGELFF. CDR3 coding DNA: TGTGCCAGCAGCTTAGAGACAGGGTTAAACGGGGAGCTGTTTTTT.

This chain connects TRBV12-3 or TRBV12-4 to TRBJ2-7; D might be TRBD1 or TRBD2, each matching 6 bases. The CDR3 extends over 15 amino acids. Trimming removed 6 bases at V and 0 bases at J, with 15 bases between. The CDR3, as DNA: TGTGCCAGCAGCGAGGGGGGACTGAGCTCCTACGAGCAGTACTTC. It yields the protein CASSEGGLSSYEQYF.

This clonotype was counted only a few times. V gene TRBV6-5 combines with J gene TRBJ2-2; TRBD2 might be the D (6 bases). CDR3 length: 18 amino acids. Germline CDR1 is MNHEY and CDR2 is SVGAGI. V lost 5 bases and J lost 6, with 25 bases in between. The CDR3 loop reads CASSQTRDRGRYSGELFF. CDR3 bases: TGTGCCAGCAGTCAAACCCGAGATCGAGGGAGGTACTCCGGGGAGCTGTTTTTT.

The chain combines TRBV4-3 with TRBJ2-4, with 7 nucleotides matching TRBD1. Germline V lookup: CDR1 LGHNA, CDR2 YSLEER. V gave up 0 bases and J gave up 1 base; unmatched junction bases: 3. The CDR3 is made up of 16 amino acids. CDR3 region: CASSQEDREAKNIQYF. The CDR3 DNA sequence: TGCGCCAGCAGCCAAGAAGACAGGGAGGCCAAAAACATTCAGTACTTC.

Note on this clonotype: Sequence at one end of the junction differs from germline and may be a read error. The rearrangement links TRBV3-1 to TRBJ2-2, with 7 bases lining up with TRBD2. Germline V CDR1 and CDR2: LGHDT, YNNKEL (reference sequence). The CDR3 is 15 residues long. The CDR3 loop reads CAISQDPGGTGELFF. CDR3 nucleotides: TGTGCCATCAGCCAAGACCCGGGAGGCACCGGGGAGCTGTTTTTT. Filled out from reference TRBV3-1 and TRBJ2-2, the complete variable domain reads DTAVSQTPKYLVTQMGNDKSIKCEQNLGHDTMYWYKQDSKKFLKIMFSYNNKELIINETVPNRFSPKSPDKAHLNLHINSLELGDSAVYFCAISQDPGGTGELFFGEGSRLTVL.

The rearrangement joins TRBV2 to TRBJ2-7; a weak D match, TRBD2 (5 bases). Trimming cost V 4 bases and J 2 bases, with 15 bases left between them. The CDR3 spans 15 residues. CDR1 and CDR2 from the germline V gene are SNHLY and FYNNEI. In nucleotides, the CDR3 is TGTGCCAGCAGTGGAGCGAGCGGCACCGCCTACGAGCAGTACTTC. Residues: CASSGASGTAYEQYF.

The rearrangement links TRBV4-2 to TRBJ1-2; D remains unclear. This CDR3 comprises 15 residues. The V gene lost 1 base and the J gene lost 6 bases, with 15 bases spanning the gap. From germline, CDR1 is LGHNA and CDR2 YNFKEQ. The CDR3 here is CASSQVGTRSDGYTF. CDR3 coding DNA: TGTGCCAGCAGCCAAGTCGGCACCCGTAGCGATGGCTACACCTTC.

This clonotype was counted only a few times. The chain uses TRBV12-3 or TRBV12-4 and TRBJ1-1; D is possibly TRBD1 (5 bases). V lost 5 bases, J lost 10 bases, and 11 bases lay in between. The CDR3 covers 11 residues. CDR3 sequence reads: CASSLGTGAFF. In DNA form, the CDR3 reads TGTGCCAGCAGTCTCGGGACGGGAGCTTTCTTT.

The V call is TRBV12-3 or TRBV12-4, the J call TRBJ2-7; 8 bases match TRBD1. This CDR3 has 13 amino acids. V trimming: 6 bases; J trimming: 3 bases; junction bases outside the gene matches: 4. CDR3 bases: TGTGCCAGCAGGATACAGGGGGTCTACGAGCAGTACTTC. This codes for CASRIQGVYEQYF.

In this sample, this clonotype turned up many times. The chain carries TRBV6-5 and TRBJ2-1; no definite D call. The CDR3 runs 13 residues. Germline V gene sequence: CDR1 MNHEY, CDR2 SVGAGI. Trimming shortened V by 4 bases and J by 9 bases, and 13 bases separated the two germline ends. The chain's CDR3 is CASSSSLGFEQFF. CDR3 DNA: TGTGCCAGCAGTTCCAGCCTGGGGTTTGAGCAGTTCTTC.

J is TRBJ1-1 and V is TRBV6-6; no reliable D call. Trimming stripped 0 bases from V and 5 bases from J, with 16 bases between. The CDR3 totals 16 residues. Germline V CDR1 and CDR2: MNHNY, SVGAGI (reference sequence). CDR3 DNA: TGTGCCAGCAGTTACTCGAAAATGGTTATACAGACTGAAGCTTTCTTT. Its translation: CASSYSKMVIQTEAFF.

The V gene is TRBV6-1, the J gene TRBJ2-5; D call uncertain. Between the trimmed V and J ends, which lost 5 bases and 5 bases, there was a span of 12 bases. Looked up from germline, CDR1 is MNHNS and CDR2 is SASEGT. This CDR3 comprises 13 residues. This CDR3 is CASSLTLVETQYF. In nucleotides, the CDR3 is TGTGCCAGCAGTTTGACCCTGGTGGAGACCCAGTACTTC.

This chain joins TRBV30 and TRBJ2-7; D remains unclear. Germline V lookup: CDR1 GTSNPN, CDR2 SVGIG (reference sequence). V lost 1 base and J lost 4, with 8 bases in between. This CDR3 has 12 residues. CDR3 sequence: CAWSDSGYEQYF. The DNA for the CDR3 is TGTGCCTGGAGTGATTCCGGGTACGAGCAGTACTTC.

This chain connects TRBV5-4 to TRBJ2-1, with TRBD2 matching over 14 bases. This CDR3 contains 17 residues. The germline V gene encodes CDR1 SGHNT and CDR2 YYREEE (reference sequence). V shed 5 bases and J 2 bases; nucleotides not matched to a gene: 6. CDR3 region: CASRPGTSGSTYNEQFF. In DNA form, the CDR3 reads TGTGCCAGCAGGCCGGGGACTAGCGGGAGCACCTACAATGAGCAGTTCTTC.

The genes are TRBV20-1 and TRBJ2-7, with TRBD2 as a possible D gene (5 bases). Germline CDR1 DFQATT, CDR2 SNEGSKA (reference sequence). The CDR3 is 15 residues long. V was cut by 7 bases and J by 2 bases, with 21 bases left in between. The CDR3 spells CSGKRWGARTYEQYF. In DNA form, the CDR3 reads TGCAGTGGGAAACGCTGGGGAGCCCGTACCTACGAGCAGTACTTC.

This clonotype occurred a few times. The chain couples TRBV5-8 to TRBJ1-5; D gene unclear. Germline V gene data show CDR1 as SGHTS and CDR2 as YDEGEE. V was cut by 0 bases and J by 1 base, with 11 bases left in between. The CDR3 is 16 residues long. The CDR3 loop is CASSLDRGGSNQPQHF. DNA for the CDR3: TGTGCCAGCAGCTTGGATCGGGGTGGGAGCAATCAGCCCCAGCATTTT.

A few counts support this clonotype. The chain uses TRBV3-1 and TRBJ2-7; the match to TRBD1 covers 7 bases. The CDR3 is 14 amino acids. Per the germline V gene, CDR1 is LGHDT and CDR2 is YNNKEL (reference sequence). J was trimmed by 1 base and V by 5 bases; bases with no gene match: 5. Here the CDR3 DNA reads TGTGCCAGCAGCGCCGGGACAGTTTCCTACGAGCAGTACTTC. As protein: CASSAGTVSYEQYF.

The V call is TRBV12-3 or TRBV12-4, the J call TRBJ2-5, with D tentatively TRBD2 (6 bases). Trimming took 5 bases from V and 3 from J, leaving 13 bases between them. This CDR3 has 14 amino acids. The CDR3 reads CASSHAAGKETQYF. Here the CDR3 DNA reads TGTGCCAGCAGTCACGCGGCGGGGAAAGAGACCCAGTACTTC.

V gene TRBV5-8 combines with J gene TRBJ1-1; TRBD1 matches at 8 bases. CDR1 and CDR2 (germline): SGHTS, YDEGEE. V lost 0 bases and J lost 5; bases outside the gene matches: 3. This CDR3 is built from 14 residues. The CDR3 loop is CASSLGRGRTEAFF. The CDR3 region has the DNA TGTGCCAGCAGCTTGGGCAGGGGGCGAACTGAAGCTTTCTTT.

This clonotype was seen a few times. The rearrangement uses TRBV5-1 and TRBJ2-7; D ambiguous. CDR1 and CDR2 from the germline V gene are SGHRS and YFSETQ. CDR3 length equals 16 residues. Deletions cut 1 base from V and 1 base from J, with 15 bases between. The CDR3: CASSLSPQGSSYEQYF. CDR3 DNA sequence: TGCGCCAGCAGCTTGTCCCCCCAAGGGTCGTCCTACGAGCAGTACTTC.

This clonotype has ten or more counts. The rearrangement joins TRBV2 to TRBJ2-1; D gene unclear. There are 13 residues in the CDR3. Germline values: CDR1 SNHLY, CDR2 FYNNEI. V was shortened by 8 bases and J by 0 bases, with 8 bases between the two germline ends. CDR3 residues: CASVPDSYNEQFF. As DNA, the CDR3 is TGTGCCAGCGTGCCGGACTCCTACAATGAGCAGTTCTTC.

A few counts support this clonotype. The CDR3: CASSILTSGYNEQFF. The CDR3 DNA reads TGTGCCAGTAGTATACTGACTAGCGGCTACAATGAGCAGTTCTTC. The rearrangement uses TRBV19 and TRBJ2-1, with 9 bases that match TRBD2. Germline assignment: CDR1 LNHDA and CDR2 SQIVND (reference sequence). The CDR3 covers 15 residues. The V and J ends lost 2 bases and 3 bases, in that order; junction bases with no gene match: 2.

The chain links TRBV5-1 to TRBJ2-7, with 7 bases fitting TRBD1. Germline CDR1 and CDR2: SGHRS and YFSETQ. This CDR3 has 15 amino acids. Unmatched junction bases numbered 12, after V lost 4 bases and J lost 5 bases. The CDR3 sequence is CASSLSQGVLDEQYF. The CDR3 nucleotides are TGCGCCAGCAGCCTAAGTCAGGGGGTTCTTGACGAGCAGTACTTC.

This chain uses TRBV12-3 or TRBV12-4 with TRBJ2-7; a weak D match, TRBD1 (5 bases). The CDR3 runs to 15 residues. The V end was cut by 5 bases, the J end by 3 bases, with 17 bases between. In nucleotides, the CDR3 is TGTGCCAGCAGTGTGTTGTTGGGGCTGAACTACGAGCAGTACTTC. Translated: CASSVLLGLNYEQYF.

The chain uses TRBV30 and TRBJ1-2, with 7 bases identical to TRBD1. The CDR3 extends over 13 amino acids. Germline CDR1 and CDR2: GTSNPN and SVGIG (reference sequence). V dropped 0 bases and J dropped 7; count of bases not matched to a gene: 5. The CDR3 DNA reads TGTGCCTGGAGTGTAGCTCGGGACAGTGGCTACACCTTC. Amino acid sequence: CAWSVARDSGYTF.

Note on this clonotype: The junction shows a germline mismatch at one end, possibly a read error. The chain recombines TRBV12-3 or TRBV12-4 with TRBJ1-5; 7 nucleotides match TRBD1. The CDR3 covers 14 residues. Written as DNA, the CDR3 is TGTGCCAGCAGTCAGACAGGGAGGGATCAGACCCAGCATTTT. As protein: CASSQTGRDQTQHF.

This clonotype has a handful of counts. The CDR3 sequence: CATSVRDRSTDTQYF. As DNA, the CDR3 is TGTGCCACCAGTGTAAGGGACAGAAGCACAGATACGCAGTATTTT. J is TRBJ2-3 and V is TRBV24-1; TRBD1 matches at 7 bases. Germline CDR1 and CDR2: KGHDR and SFDVKD. With V trimmed by 5 bases and J by 0 bases, 4 bases remained unmatched. The CDR3 has 15 amino acids.